This T cell receptor beta chain originates from a study of blood T cell repertoires in COVID-19. The overall study: Both acute and convalescent COVID-19 samples were obtained from the United States, Italy and Spain. T cells, B-cell-depleted T cells, or PBMCs provided the cDNA or gDNA that served as material.

Per the original data handling: How many nucleated cells were present was estimated from reference gene primer amplification. Repertoires were generated with immunoSEQ multiplex PCR, while TCRdb's copy carries only in-frame clones and drops some. Clonal size and the V and J genes are those of that table, whereas D and trimming came from the DNA. Of about 170,000 clones listed, about 83% were seen once; the top ten hold roughly 19%. Germline loops: CDR1 SGHVS, CDR2 FNYEAQ. V lost 1 base to trimming and J lost 2 bases, with 11 bases between them. The CDR3 runs 16 residues. This TCR came from a woman in her 70s who had recovered from COVID-19. V and J are TRBV7-6 and TRBJ2-2; D might be TRBD2 (6 bases). Sequenced input: peripheral blood. The chain's CDR3 is CASSLGRGSNTGELFF. The CDR3 DNA reads TGTGCCAGCAGCTTAGGTCGGGGGTCCAACACCGGGGAGCTGTTTTTT.